This TCR beta chain was sequenced during a study of shared clonotypes between healthy human individuals. The table came from immunoSEQ multiplex PCR; TCRdb's copy has only in-frame clones and leaves some out. The sample holds around 2.3 million clones, approximately 96% seen once. The CDR3 spans 15 residues. Trimming cost V 5 bases and J 1 base, with 14 bases left between them. CDR1 is MNHEY and CDR2 is SVGAGI in the germline V gene. Material for sequencing was naive CD4+ T cells sorted from blood. The subset denotes: CD45RA+ positively selected. This clonotype was obtained from a man aged 18 to 35 in good health. This chain joins TRBV6-5 and TRBJ1-1; TRBD1 might be the D (6 bases). The CDR3 DNA follows: TGTGCCAGCAGTCGGGCTCAGGGGCCGAACACTGAAGCTTTCTTT. This encodes CASSRAQGPNTEAFF.